This T cell receptor (beta chain) was sequenced in a study of blood T cell repertoires in COVID-19. The germline V and J ends were trimmed by 2 bases and 1 base, with 11 bases remaining between them. The CDR3 covers 15 residues. Germline CDR1 reads MNHNS; CDR2 reads SASEGT. Per the original methods: Amplification of reference gene primers provided the estimated nucleated cell counts. Sequencing used immunoSEQ multiplex PCR; TCRdb keeps in-frame clones, though not all of them. V and J calls and clone size are those listed in that table; D and trimming were worked out from the DNA. The data contain about 46,000 clones, over 70% of them singletons.

The sample was peripheral blood. This clonotype originated in a middle-aged man with acute or convalescent COVID-19. The V and J genes are TRBV6-1 and TRBJ1-2; no definite D call. This chain's CDR3 is CASSEMGVHNYGYTF. The DNA for the CDR3 is TGTGCCAGCAGTGAAATGGGAGTCCATAACTATGGCTACACCTTC.